This section outlines one T cell receptor (beta chain) sequence together with its context. The data stem from a study of blood T cell repertoires in COVID-19. Authors' data handling: Scientists estimated how many nucleated cells there were by amplifying reference gene primers. TCRdb's table, derived via immunoSEQ multiplex PCR, lists solely in-frame clones and lacks some. V and J calls plus clone size are reproduced from that table; the DNA served to infer D and trimming. The table shows about 190,000 clones, with about nine tenths occurring only once. There are 13 residues in the CDR3. Trimming removed 4 bases from V and 0 bases from J; junction bases left unmatched: 2. Germline CDR1 SQVTM, CDR2 ANQGSEA.

The receptor comes from a man between 65 and 85 years old with active or convalescent COVID-19. The chain couples TRBV29-1 to TRBJ2-7; TRBD1 agrees at 8 bases. Sequencing was performed on peripheral blood. The CDR3 sequence: CSVGQGPSYEQYF. DNA of the CDR3: TGCAGCGTTGGACAGGGGCCCTCCTACGAGCAGTACTTC.